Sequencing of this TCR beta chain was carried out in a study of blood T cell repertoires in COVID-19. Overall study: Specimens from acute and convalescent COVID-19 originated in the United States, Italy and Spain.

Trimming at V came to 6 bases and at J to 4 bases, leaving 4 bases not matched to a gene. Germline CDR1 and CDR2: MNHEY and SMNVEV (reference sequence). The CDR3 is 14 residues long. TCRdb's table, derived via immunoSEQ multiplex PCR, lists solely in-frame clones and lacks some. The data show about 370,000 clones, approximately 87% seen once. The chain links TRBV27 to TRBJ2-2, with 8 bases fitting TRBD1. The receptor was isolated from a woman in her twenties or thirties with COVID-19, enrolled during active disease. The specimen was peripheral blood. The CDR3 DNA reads TGTGCCAGCAGCCCCAGGGGGCGCACCGGGGAGCTGTTTTTT. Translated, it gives CASSPRGRTGELFF.